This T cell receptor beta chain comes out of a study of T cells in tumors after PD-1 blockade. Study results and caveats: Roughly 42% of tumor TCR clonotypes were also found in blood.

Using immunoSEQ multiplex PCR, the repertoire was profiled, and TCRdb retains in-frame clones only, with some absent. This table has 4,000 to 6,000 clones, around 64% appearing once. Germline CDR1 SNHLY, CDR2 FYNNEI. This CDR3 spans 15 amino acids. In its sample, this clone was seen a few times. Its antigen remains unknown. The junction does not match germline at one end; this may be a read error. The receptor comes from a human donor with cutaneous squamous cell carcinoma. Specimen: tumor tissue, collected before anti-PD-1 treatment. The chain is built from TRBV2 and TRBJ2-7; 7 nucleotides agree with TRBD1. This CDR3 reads CASSEGQVAPSEQYF. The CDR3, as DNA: TGTGCCAGCAGCGAAGGACAGGTCGCCCCATCCGAGCAGTACTTC.